What follows are 21 T cell receptor beta chains derived from one specimen sequenced in a study of yellow fever vaccine responses in identical twins. TCRdb fed the RT-PCR reads into MiXCR, producing one record per CDR3 protein. The table shows roughly 4,700 distinct CDR3 sequences, with 85% occurring only once. The specimen comprised T cells from blood (PBMCs), unsorted or a sorted subset (not recorded which), sampled before or after yellow fever vaccination (not recorded which). The receptors stem from a woman aged 18 to 35 who received the yellow fever vaccine.

The rearrangement joins TRBV12-3 or TRBV12-4 to TRBJ2-7; tentative D call: TRBD1 (6 bases). This CDR3 contains 15 residues. The V and J ends lost 3 bases and 2 bases respectively, with 14 bases between them. CDR3 region: CASSFGAQGTYEQYF. The CDR3 nucleotides are TGTGCCAGCAGTTTTGGGGCCCAGGGGACCTACGAGCAGTACTTC.

This chain uses TRBV4-1 with TRBJ2-7, with 9 bases that match TRBD1. This CDR3 has 15 residues. V trimming: 0 bases; J trimming: 3 bases; junction bases outside the gene matches: 3. CDR1 is MGHRA, CDR2 YSYEKL, per germline. DNA for the CDR3: TGCGCCAGCAGCCAAGATCGGGGACAGGGCTACGAGCAGTACTTC. Translating it yields CASSQDRGQGYEQYF.

The chain uses TRBV2 and TRBJ1-2; no definite D call. This CDR3 is 12 amino acids long. Germline-derived CDR1 and CDR2 are SNHLY and FYNNEI. V lost 4 bases and J lost 7, with 10 bases in between. CDR3 residues: CASSVSGGGYTF. Written as DNA, the CDR3 is TGTGCCAGCAGTGTCAGTGGCGGTGGCTACACCTTC.

This clonotype was recorded only once. V is TRBV29-1 and J is TRBJ2-3, with 8 bases matching TRBD1. CDR3 length: 14 amino acids. J gave up 2 bases and V 8 bases, and 9 bases lay outside the gene matches. CDR1 and CDR2 (germline): SQVTM, ANQGSEA. The chain's CDR3 is CSRHRGAYTDTQYF. The CDR3 DNA is TGCAGCCGACACAGGGGGGCGTACACAGATACGCAGTATTTT.

The chain has TRBV29-1 and TRBJ1-2; the D gene is possibly TRBD1 (5 bases). There are 16 residues in the CDR3. The germline V gene has CDR1 SQVTM and CDR2 ANQGSEA. With 7 bases removed from V and 6 bases from J, the gap between germline ends came to 27 bases. The CDR3 nucleotides are TGCAGCGCCAAAGGGACCTATGGATTTGTCGGTAATGGCTACACCTTC. As protein: CSAKGTYGFVGNGYTF.

This clonotype occurred once. The chain joins TRBV3-1 to TRBJ2-1; TRBD1 matches at 9 bases. Trimming removed 6 bases from V and 7 bases from J; junction bases left unmatched: 10. CDR1 is LGHDT and CDR2 is YNNKEL in the germline V gene (reference sequence). The CDR3 has 15 residues. Here the CDR3 reads CASRSWDRENNEQFF. In nucleotides, the CDR3 is TGTGCCAGCAGGTCATGGGACAGGGAAAATAATGAGCAGTTCTTC.

The CDR3 nucleotides are TGTGCCAGCAGCGCCCGGGACTTGAACAATGAGCAGTTCTTC. It yields the protein CASSARDLNNEQFF. The rearrangement joins TRBV7-9 to TRBJ2-1; maybe TRBD2 (6 bases). V shed 5 bases and J shed 5 bases, with 13 bases lying between them. Per the germline V gene, CDR1 is SEHNR and CDR2 is FQNEAQ (reference sequence). This CDR3 has 14 amino acids.

This rearrangement joins TRBV10-3 to TRBJ2-1; 8 bases map to TRBD1. CDR1 ENHRY and CDR2 SYGVKD come from the germline V gene. V lost 5 bases, J lost 3 bases, and 6 bases stayed unmatched. This CDR3 has 15 amino acids. The chain's CDR3 is CAISSGTGLYNEQFF. The DNA for the CDR3 is TGTGCCATCAGTTCCGGGACAGGACTCTACAATGAGCAGTTCTTC.

The chain uses TRBV11-3 and TRBJ2-7; D assignment may be TRBD1 or TRBD2 (5 bases each). The CDR3 has 13 residues. Germline V gene data show CDR1 as SGHNT and CDR2 as YENEEA. Trimming pared 5 bases from V and 3 bases from J, leaving 11 bases between. The CDR3 nucleotides are TGTGCCAGCAGCCGAGGGGCAGTCTACGAGCAGTACTTC. It encodes CASSRGAVYEQYF.

The chain joins TRBV20-1 to TRBJ2-7; D is ambiguous. V gave up 6 bases and J gave up 3 bases, with 21 bases separating them. The CDR3 extends over 15 amino acids. Germline CDR1 and CDR2: DFQATT and SNEGSKA (reference sequence). CDR3 in DNA: TGCAGTGCCCAGAGCCCCCTCGCCTACCTCTACGAGCAGTACTTC. Protein sequence: CSAQSPLAYLYEQYF.

The rearrangement uses TRBV11-1 and TRBJ2-7; D remains ambiguous. Germline V gene lookup returns CDR1 SGHAT and CDR2 FQDESV (reference sequence). CDR3 size: 11 residues. The germline V and J ends were trimmed by 6 bases and 7 bases, with 10 bases remaining between them. For the CDR3, the DNA is TGTGCCAGCAGTTCAGGTGGGGAGCAGTACTTC. Its protein product is CASSSGGEQYF.

The rearrangement joins TRBV3-1 to TRBJ2-7; D is undetermined. V was trimmed by 2 bases and J by 2 bases, leaving 7 bases between them. This CDR3 has 13 residues. Germline CDR1 is LGHDT and CDR2 is YNNKEL (reference sequence). The CDR3 DNA reads TGTGCCAGCAGCCAACTTCTGGCCTACGAGCAGTACTTC. Residues: CASSQLLAYEQYF.

The chain uses TRBV10-3 and TRBJ2-2, with D possibly TRBD2 on 6 matching bases. Trimming left V 8 bases short and J 4 bases short, with 8 bases between. The CDR3 is made up of 12 amino acids. Germline loops: CDR1 ENHRY, CDR2 SYGVKD. CDR3 nucleotide sequence: TGTGCCATCGGTAGCGGCACCGGGGAGCTGTTTTTT. Protein product: CAIGSGTGELFF.

The gene calls are TRBV11-2 and TRBJ2-5, with TRBD2 identical over 12 bases. The CDR3 totals 14 residues. V lost 5 bases to trimming and J lost 5 bases; unmatched junction nucleotides: 3. The V gene's germline CDR1 is SGHAT and CDR2 FQNNGV. DNA for the CDR3: TGTGCCAGCAGCCGGACTAGCGGGGTGGAGACCCAGTACTTC. Its protein product is CASSRTSGVETQYF.

The V call is TRBV25-1, the J call TRBJ1-1, with D perhaps matching TRBD1 (6 bases). Per germline, CDR1 MGHDK and CDR2 SYGVNS. This CDR3 has 14 residues. V lost 6 bases and J lost 1, with 12 bases in between. The CDR3 is CASSSHRENTEAFF. For the CDR3, the DNA is TGTGCCAGCAGCTCACACAGGGAGAACACTGAAGCTTTCTTT.

The V call is TRBV6-4, the J call TRBJ2-3, with 10 bases matching TRBD1. V was clipped by 2 bases and J by 1 base; unmatched bases: 0. The CDR3 is made up of 15 amino acids. Germline V gene lookup returns CDR1 MRHNA and CDR2 SNTAGT. The CDR3 spells CASSDGTGGTDTQYF. Here the CDR3 DNA reads TGTGCCAGCAGTGACGGGACAGGGGGCACAGATACGCAGTATTTT.

The J gene is TRBJ1-2, the V gene TRBV15; D not resolved. The germline CDR1 and CDR2 sequences are LNHNV and YYDKDF (reference sequence). The V and J ends lost 0 bases and 2 bases respectively, with 10 bases between them. This CDR3 spans 15 amino acids. The CDR3 region has the DNA TGTGCCACCAGCAGAGATCCGGATGCAAACTATGGCTACACCTTC. The encoded protein is CATSRDPDANYGYTF.

With respect to this clonotype: Relative to the germline gene, one junction end is altered; a read error may explain this. This chain links TRBV12-3 or TRBV12-4 with TRBJ2-1, with 10 bases that match TRBD2. The CDR3 loop spans 14 amino acids. The CDR3 loop is CASSLAGVYNEQFF. CDR3 DNA: TGTGCCAGCAGTCTAGCGGGGGTATACAATGAGCAGTTCTTC.

This chain links TRBV7-2 with TRBJ1-3; TRBD1 is a possible D gene (5 bases). The CDR3 sequence is 13 residues long. Germline V lookup: CDR1 SGHTA, CDR2 FQGNSA. V was cut by 5 bases and J by 4 bases, with 9 bases left in between. The CDR3 region has the DNA TGTGCCAGCAGCCCTCGACAGGGAAACACCATATATTTT. It encodes CASSPRQGNTIYF. Full variable domain (remainder filled in from reference TRBV7-2 and TRBJ1-3): GAGVSQSPSNKVTEKGKDVELRCDPISGHTALYWYRQSLGQGLEFLIYFQGNSAPDKSGLPSDRFSAERTGGSVSTLTIQRTQQEDSAVYLCASSPRQGNTIYFGEGSWLTVV.

This chain uses TRBV10-3 with TRBJ1-1, with D uncertain. The CDR3 is made up of 11 amino acids. Germline V gene data show CDR1 as ENHRY and CDR2 as SYGVKD. Trimming shortened V by 4 bases and J by 1 base, and 1 base separated the two germline ends. CDR3 sequence reads: CAISANTEAFF. CDR3 nucleotide sequence: TGTGCCATCAGTGCGAACACTGAAGCTTTCTTT.

The rearrangement joins TRBV7-3 to TRBJ2-3; D perhaps matches TRBD2 (5 bases). Germline lookup yields CDR1 SGHTA and CDR2 FQGTGA. The CDR3 totals 14 residues. The V end lost 0 bases, the J end lost 6 bases, and 10 bases lay between the germline ends. The CDR3 here is CASSLTASSDTQYF. CDR3 sequence (DNA): TGTGCCAGCAGCTTAACTGCGTCTAGCGATACGCAGTATTTT.